Sequencing of this TCR beta chain was carried out in a study of cytomegalovirus exposure and HLA in healthy donors. With regard to this clone: The antigen is not known.

Study results and limitations: An analysis was carried out later, and it reportedly showed fewer N-insertions in an Asian-associated ancestry cluster than the approximately 700-donor mean.

PCR employed 60 Vbeta and 13 Jbeta primers. How the authors handled the data: Some 80 million unique TCR beta chains, roughly 11 million shared, were counted in a later analysis. The repertoire was sequenced with immunoSEQ multiplex PCR; TCRdb's copy has only in-frame clones and lacks some. V and J calls and clone size are those listed in that table; D and trimming were worked out from the DNA. The sample has some 140,000 clones; roughly three quarters are singletons. The CDR3 runs to 13 residues. Germline V gene lookup returns CDR1 MNHEY and CDR2 SMNVEV (reference sequence). The V gene lost 3 bases and the J gene lost 8 bases, with 13 bases spanning the gap.

The specimen was PBMCs. The clonotype comes from a man aged 30-40 years in good health and CMV-seronegative. The rearrangement uses TRBV27 and TRBJ1-1; D might be TRBD1 (5 bases). CDR3 residues: CASSFRGTDEAFF. The CDR3 nucleotides are TGTGCCAGCAGTTTTCGGGGGACGGACGAAGCTTTCTTT.